This T cell receptor (beta chain) derives from a study of cytomegalovirus exposure and HLA in healthy donors. Study details: A preliminary data release comprised tens of millions of unique TCRs obtained from HLA-typed donors. Researchers found that about 82% of over 350 genotyped donors fell within the Caucasian-associated ancestry cluster. Study-level results: A few CMV-associated chains proved CMV antigen-specific in vitro. Reportedly, diagnosis of cytomegalovirus status by the classifier showed high specificity and sensitivity.

The V segment lost 7 bases and the J segment 4 bases; nucleotides outside the gene matches: 6. CDR3 length: 14 amino acids. In germline, CDR1 is LNHDA, CDR2 SQIVND (reference sequence). Turning to this clone: Its specificity is unknown.

Primers for the PCR totalled 60 Vbeta and 13 Jbeta. The table came from immunoSEQ multiplex PCR; TCRdb's copy has only in-frame clones and leaves some out. The sample has approximately 220,000 clones, approximately 88% seen once. The receptor was isolated from a boy younger than 10 in good health and CMV-seronegative. The sequencing sample was made of PBMCs. V and J are TRBV19 and TRBJ1-4; TRBD1 aligns across 7 bases. The CDR3, as DNA: TGTGCCAGTATTGATACAGGGGATAATGAAAAACTGTTTTTT. It encodes CASIDTGDNEKLFF.